Each of the 13 T cell receptor beta chains below was sequenced from the same sample in a study of blood T cell repertoires in COVID-19. The data were produced by immunoSEQ multiplex PCR, yet TCRdb's version contains in-frame clones alone and is incomplete. Of 84,000 or so clones in the sample, over 80% are singletons; the top ten hold 15% to 20%. Source material: peripheral blood. The receptors shown here come from a man at least 80 years old with active or convalescent COVID-19.

J is TRBJ2-1 and V is TRBV10-1, with 7 positions matching TRBD1. Looked up from germline, CDR1 is WNHNN and CDR2 is SYGVQD (reference sequence). CDR3 length: 14 residues. Losses at the gene ends were 2 bases for V and 7 bases for J; bases not matched to a gene: 5. DNA of the CDR3: TGCGCCAGCAGTGAGGACAGGGTTAGGAATGAGCAGTTCTTC. Its protein is CASSEDRVRNEQFF.

The chain combines TRBV30 with TRBJ2-3, with 7 bases identical to TRBD1. The V gene end was trimmed by 6 bases and the J gene end by 1 base; junction bases not matched to a gene: 7. The CDR3 covers 14 residues. Germline values: CDR1 GTSNPN, CDR2 SVGIG (reference sequence). The CDR3 nucleotides read TGTGCCTGCGAGAGACAGGGTGGCACAGATACGCAGTATTTT. It translates to CACERQGGTDTQYF.

The chain recombines TRBV18 with TRBJ1-6; no reliable D call. Germline CDR1 is KGHSH and CDR2 is LQKENI. Trimming pared 3 bases from V and 7 bases from J, leaving 10 bases between. This CDR3 comprises 14 residues. The CDR3 loop reads CASSPAERNSPLHF. The DNA of the CDR3 is TGTGCCAGCTCACCGGCTGAGAGGAATTCACCCCTCCACTTT.

The CDR3: CASSIGPGGNEQFF. CDR3 nucleotide sequence: TGTGCCAGTAGTATCGGCCCGGGTGGTAATGAGCAGTTCTTC. This rearrangement joins TRBV19 to TRBJ2-1; D not certain. Between the trimmed V and J ends, which lost 3 bases and 7 bases, there was a span of 13 bases. Germline V gives CDR1 LNHDA, CDR2 SQIVND (reference sequence). This CDR3 spans 14 amino acids.

This sequence joins TRBV6-5 and TRBJ1-2; 7 bases match TRBD1. V lost 6 bases, J lost 2 bases, and 9 bases stayed unmatched. This CDR3 region has 15 residues. CDR1 is MNHEY, CDR2 SVGAGI, per germline. The CDR3 reads CASSLYDRVNYGYTF. The CDR3 DNA reads as TGTGCCAGCAGCCTCTATGACAGGGTGAACTATGGCTACACCTTC.

This chain joins TRBV2 and TRBJ2-5; 8 bases line up with TRBD2. V lost 6 bases, J lost 5 bases, and 14 bases stayed unmatched. The CDR3 totals 16 residues. The germline CDR1 and CDR2 sequences are SNHLY and FYNNEI. The CDR3 spells CASSHGLRGGHETQYF. DNA for the CDR3: TGTGCCAGCAGCCACGGATTACGGGGGGGCCATGAGACCCAGTACTTC.

This chain links TRBV19 with TRBJ2-5; tentatively, D is TRBD1 (6 bases). CDR3 size: 15 residues. The germline CDR1 and CDR2 sequences are LNHDA and SQIVND (reference sequence). V dropped 6 bases and J dropped 5 bases, with 19 bases sitting between them. CDR3 coding DNA: TGTGCCAGTAGCGCAGGGGACCCCCTTGGGGAGACCCAGTACTTC. This sequence encodes CASSAGDPLGETQYF.

The rearrangement links TRBV5-1 to TRBJ1-3; D is unclear. The length of the CDR3 is 18 residues. Germline V CDR1 and CDR2: SGHRS, YFSETQ. The germline V and J ends were trimmed by 4 bases and 0 bases, with 20 bases remaining between them. CDR3 sequence: CASSPTSLTGGSGNTIYF. CDR3 in DNA: TGCGCCAGCAGCCCAACTTCACTGACGGGAGGCTCTGGAAACACCATATATTTT.

The chain joins TRBV7-8 to TRBJ2-3, with TRBD2 matching 10 bases. Looked up from germline, CDR1 is SGHVS and CDR2 is FQNEAQ. This CDR3 has 16 residues. V lost 1 base and J lost 2; bases outside the gene matches: 3. The CDR3 DNA reads as TGTGCCAGCAGCTTAGTTAGCGGGGGGTCCACAGATACGCAGTATTTT. Its protein is CASSLVSGGSTDTQYF.

J is TRBJ1-2 and V is TRBV30; tentatively, D is TRBD1 (6 bases). Germline V CDR1 and CDR2: GTSNPN, SVGIG (reference sequence). V lost 0 bases and J lost 0, with 14 bases in between. The CDR3 covers 16 residues. CDR3 nucleotide sequence: TGTGCCTGGAGTGTAGGGACATCTTACGCTAACTATGGCTACACCTTC. Translation gives CAWSVGTSYANYGYTF.

This clone has only one observation. The rearrangement joins TRBV10-1 to TRBJ2-1, with a possible D match to TRBD2 (6 bases). This CDR3 contains 15 residues. Trimming took off 3 bases at V and 6 bases at J, with 15 bases between the two ends. CDR1 and CDR2 from the germline V gene are WNHNN and SYGVQD (reference sequence). CDR3 sequence reads: CASSDRREIGNEQFF. In nucleotides, the CDR3 is TGCGCCAGCAGTGATCGACGGGAGATTGGCAATGAGCAGTTCTTC.

This chain links TRBV5-6 with TRBJ2-2; 12 nucleotides agree with TRBD2. The CDR3 runs 16 residues. Germline loops: CDR1 SGHDT, CDR2 YYEEEE. The V gene end was trimmed by 3 bases and the J gene end by 3 bases; junction bases not matched to a gene: 3. The CDR3, as DNA: TGTGCCAGCAGCTCCCGACTAGCGGGGGACACCGGGGAGCTGTTTTTT. Amino acids: CASSSRLAGDTGELFF.

This chain uses TRBV28 with TRBJ1-1; D not resolved. The CDR3 is made up of 14 amino acids. CDR1 is MDHEN and CDR2 is SYDVKM in the germline V gene. Trimming shortened V by 6 bases and J by 4 bases, and 15 bases separated the two germline ends. The CDR3 DNA reads as TGTGCCAGCAGCTCCACGCGAAGTGGCACTGAAGCTTTCTTT. As protein: CASSSTRSGTEAFF.